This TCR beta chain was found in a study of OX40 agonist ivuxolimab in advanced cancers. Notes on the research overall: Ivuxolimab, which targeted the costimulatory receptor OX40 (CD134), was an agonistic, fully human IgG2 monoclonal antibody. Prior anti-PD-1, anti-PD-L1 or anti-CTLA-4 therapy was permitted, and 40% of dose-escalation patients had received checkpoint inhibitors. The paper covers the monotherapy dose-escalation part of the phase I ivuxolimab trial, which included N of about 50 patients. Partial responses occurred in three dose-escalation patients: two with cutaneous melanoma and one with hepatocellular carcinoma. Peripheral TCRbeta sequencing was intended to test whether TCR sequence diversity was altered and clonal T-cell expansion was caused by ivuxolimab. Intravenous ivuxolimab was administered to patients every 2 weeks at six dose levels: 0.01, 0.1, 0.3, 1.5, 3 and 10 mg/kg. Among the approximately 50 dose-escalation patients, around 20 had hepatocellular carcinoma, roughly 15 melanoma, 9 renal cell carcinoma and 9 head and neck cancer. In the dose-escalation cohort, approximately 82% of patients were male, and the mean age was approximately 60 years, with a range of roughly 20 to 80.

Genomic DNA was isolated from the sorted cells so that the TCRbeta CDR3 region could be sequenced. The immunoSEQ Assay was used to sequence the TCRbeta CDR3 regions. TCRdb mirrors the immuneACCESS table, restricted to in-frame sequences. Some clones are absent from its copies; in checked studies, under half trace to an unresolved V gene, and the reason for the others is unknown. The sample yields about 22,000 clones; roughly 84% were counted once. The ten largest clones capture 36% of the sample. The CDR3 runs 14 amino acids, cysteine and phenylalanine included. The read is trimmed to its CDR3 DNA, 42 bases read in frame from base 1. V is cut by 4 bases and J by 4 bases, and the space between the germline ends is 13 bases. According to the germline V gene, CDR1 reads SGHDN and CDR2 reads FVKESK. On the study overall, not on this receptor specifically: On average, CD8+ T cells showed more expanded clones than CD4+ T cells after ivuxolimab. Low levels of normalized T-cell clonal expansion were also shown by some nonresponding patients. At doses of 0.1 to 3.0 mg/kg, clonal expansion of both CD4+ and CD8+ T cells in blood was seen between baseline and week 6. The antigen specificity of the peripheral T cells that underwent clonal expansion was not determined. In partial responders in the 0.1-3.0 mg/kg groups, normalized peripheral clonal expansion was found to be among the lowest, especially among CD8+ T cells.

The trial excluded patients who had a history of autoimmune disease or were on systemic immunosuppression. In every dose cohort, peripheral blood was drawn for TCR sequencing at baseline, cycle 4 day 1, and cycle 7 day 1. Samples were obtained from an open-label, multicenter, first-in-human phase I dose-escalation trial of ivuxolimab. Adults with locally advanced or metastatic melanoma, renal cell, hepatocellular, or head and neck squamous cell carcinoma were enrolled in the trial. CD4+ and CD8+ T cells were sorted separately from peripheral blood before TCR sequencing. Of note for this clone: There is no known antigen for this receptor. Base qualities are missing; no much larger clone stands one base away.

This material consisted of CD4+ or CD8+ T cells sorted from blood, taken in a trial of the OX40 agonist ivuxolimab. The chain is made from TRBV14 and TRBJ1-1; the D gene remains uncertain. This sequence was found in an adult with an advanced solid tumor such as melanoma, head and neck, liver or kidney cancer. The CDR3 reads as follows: CASSLSWDGTEAFF. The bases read TGTGCCAGCAGCCTATCCTGGGATGGCACTGAAGCTTTCTTT.